The present T cell receptor (beta chain) was sequenced within a study of spatial heterogeneity in lung cancer. Study information: Tumor-region counts of TCR transcripts tracked strongly with a T cell module score from matched bulk RNA-seq. Study-level results: Counts of expanded alpha and beta TCRs within tumors tracked the tumor nonsynonymous mutation count.

This clonotype was detected many times. Antigen specificity is unknown. Unmatched junction bases numbered 2, after V lost 4 bases and J lost 3 bases. This CDR3 has 14 amino acids. TCRdb processed the 5' RACE reads anew with MiXCR; each CDR3 protein has one entry. The sample has 13,000 or so distinct CDR3 sequences; roughly 2.9% are singletons. Time point defined: sample taken at primary tumor resection. The chain recombines TRBV12-3 or TRBV12-4 with TRBJ1-5, with 8 positions matching TRBD1. The sample consisted of lung tumor tissue, taken at surgery. The source is a male donor with early-stage non-small cell lung cancer. The CDR3 DNA follows: TGTGCCAGCAGTTGGACAGGGTACAATCAGCCCCAGCATTTT. Its protein product is CASSWTGYNQPQHF.